This note documents a single T cell receptor beta chain sequence. This clonotype was picked up many times. Its antigen is unknown. The input lacks base qualities; no much larger clone sits a single base away. The data were obtained in a study of T cells in Graves' hyperthyroidism and ophthalmopathy (dated by TCRdb to the late 2010s). The study in broad terms: To identify TCR V-J signatures that set the groups apart, the researchers used a discovery cohort of about a hundred patients, made up of fewer than 50 with Graves' ophthalmopathy and 55 to 65 with stable Graves' hyperthyroidism. An independent validation cohort of under 20 hyperthyroidism patients and more than 15 patients who later progressed to ophthalmopathy tested prospective prediction of ophthalmopathy. The 80 to 100 discovery patients were randomly divided into training and test sets at a 7:3 ratio. In addition, the study compared T-cell repertoires in thyroid tissue and in blood from over 5 Graves' hyperthyroidism patients. After blood sampling, hyperthyroidism patients were treated with methimazole at a starting dose of 30 mg daily, and ophthalmopathy patients were treated with high-dose intravenous methylprednisolone. The paper describes TCR Vbeta CDR3 sequencing of roughly 130 peripheral blood samples, made up of about 41 ophthalmopathy patients, 70 to 75 hyperthyroidism patients and 17 progressor patients. On the study overall, not on this receptor specifically: During validation, the model predicted progression to ophthalmopathy a median of around 6 months ahead of onset, with around 65% sensitivity and 72% to 85% specificity. Most expanded thyroid clonotypes (frequency above 0.001) were also found in blood, which suggests that blood repertoires may mirror thyroid immune responses. Sample size was not statistically predetermined, and investigators were not blinded to group allocation. Ophthalmopathy was separated from stable hyperthyroidism by a 13 V-J signature model, with roughly 88% sensitivity and roughly 81% specificity obtained in cross-validation and 80%/75% obtained in testing.

TCR beta CDR3 regions were amplified from RNA transcripts. The TCR CDR3 was subjected to a first round of RT-PCR using the HTBI primer set and the Qiagen OneStep RT-PCR kit. The libraries were constructed in a second round of multiplex PCR and then size-selected and purified. Paired-end sequencing of the libraries was performed with 100 bp reads on an Illumina HiSeq2000. Turning to the authors' computational methods: SOAPnuke was used to process the raw data, with reads discarded if the reads contained adapters or uncalled bases, had a mean Phred below 15, or lacked an exact constant-primer or identifier match. High-quality paired reads were merged using COPE v1.2.5, and each unique nucleotide sequence was defined as a clonotype. MiTCR v1.1 was used to align the clonotypes against IMGT TRBV, TRBD and TRBJ reference segments. The analysis included only V-J combinations with a frequency above 0.0001, which together covered roughly 99% of the repertoires. A TCS score was defined as the ratio between F50 (clonal expansion) and ExV (chaos), using BLOSUM62-based TCRdist between CDR3 peptides within each V-J. Welch's t-statistics and random forest reduced around 510 V-J features to about 13, which were used in a naive Bayes classifier (R e1071). Thyroid-blood repertoire similarity was quantified with the Morisita-Horn index. The raw public reads went through TCRdb reprocessing: fastp at Q25, MiXCR clone calling, in-frame beta chains kept. Each entry merges the rows of one CDR3 protein and shows their most common DNA and genes. TCRdb's processing, not the study's, gives the V and J calls here. The sample has around 660,000 distinct CDR3 sequences on record, roughly 46% of them singletons. More than 7% of the sample lies in the top ten.

The CDR3 starts with the cysteine, ends with the phenylalanine, and has 14 residues. Only the CDR3 DNA stays, 42 bases, in frame from base 1. CDR1 MNHEY and CDR2 SVGAGI are derived from the germline V gene. V trim: 7 bases; J trim: 6 bases; unmatched bases: 7. The study excluded patients with uncontrolled infections, other autoimmune diseases, pregnancy or lactation. Diagnoses were established on the basis of clinical symptoms, serum thyroxine and TRAb, thyroid ultrasound, and orbital computed tomography. Total RNA was extracted with Trizol reagent, and quality was checked on an Agilent 2100 Bioanalyzer.

The V and J segments used are TRBV6-5 and TRBJ2-7; TRBD1 aligns with 12 central bases. This TCR derives from an adult man with Graves' disease, either hyperthyroidism or ophthalmopathy (not recorded which). Sequencing was carried out using peripheral blood or thyroid tissue (not recorded which). The nucleotide sequence is given as TGTGCCAGCACCCGGGACAGGGGGCGAGGCGAGCAGTACTTC. This encodes CASTRDRGRGEQYF.